This is a list of T cell receptor beta chains from one sample in a study of human T cells and chemical hapten exposure. TCRdb reprocessed the RACE reads via MiXCR and lists one record per CDR3 protein. In the table there are some 120,000 distinct CDR3 sequences, around an eighth of which are singletons. The material was whole blood, obtained in connection with sensitization to the hapten diphenylcyclopropenone (DPC). These receptors originate from a woman aged 45-65 years with alopecia areata. Some clones in this sample may be carry-over from other donors' samples. The CDR3 runs from the conserved cysteine through the conserved F or W. Fields, in order: J gene, V gene, CDR3 protein.

>TRBJ2-7|TRBV28
CASSQTSGGTYEQYF
>TRBJ1-4|TRBV28
CASKGQGYEKLFF
>TRBJ1-5|TRBV27
CASSLDRGPANQPQHF
>TRBJ1-3|TRBV5-4
CASSPGHVGNTIYF
>TRBJ1-6|TRBV20-1
CSARAQGGNSPLHF
>TRBJ2-5|TRBV7-2
CASSPSSLQSQETQYF
>TRBJ2-1|TRBV5-6
CASSSPNYALSEFF
>TRBJ2-1|TRBV14
CASSPGLSGRGIYNEQFF
>TRBJ1-6|TRBV11-3
CASSGTANSPLHF
>TRBJ2-2|TRBV7-2
CASSLDGLNTGELFF
>TRBJ1-4|TRBV28
CASSLGEKLFF
>TRBJ1-1|TRBV12-3/TRBV12-4
CASSEGGLSTEAFF
>TRBJ2-6|TRBV7-2
CASSLSMAGANVLTF
>TRBJ2-1|TRBV3-1
CASSQVPGLAGGGYNEQFF
>TRBJ2-3|TRBV6-1
CASRSRGKDTQYF
>TRBJ2-7|TRBV28
CASSGTPGAYEQYF
>TRBJ2-4|TRBV7-2
CASSLAASLAKNIQYF
>TRBJ2-3|TRBV29-1
CSVEAGPGADTQYF
>TRBJ1-2|TRBV18
CASSPGLASLDYGYTF
>TRBJ2-1|TRBV27
CASSRWTSGTNEQFF
>TRBJ1-4|TRBV4-1
CASSQVQGKLDEKLFF
>TRBJ1-3|TRBV6-5
CASSYTAASGNTIYF
>TRBJ1-5|TRBV28
CASSFRGSQPQHF